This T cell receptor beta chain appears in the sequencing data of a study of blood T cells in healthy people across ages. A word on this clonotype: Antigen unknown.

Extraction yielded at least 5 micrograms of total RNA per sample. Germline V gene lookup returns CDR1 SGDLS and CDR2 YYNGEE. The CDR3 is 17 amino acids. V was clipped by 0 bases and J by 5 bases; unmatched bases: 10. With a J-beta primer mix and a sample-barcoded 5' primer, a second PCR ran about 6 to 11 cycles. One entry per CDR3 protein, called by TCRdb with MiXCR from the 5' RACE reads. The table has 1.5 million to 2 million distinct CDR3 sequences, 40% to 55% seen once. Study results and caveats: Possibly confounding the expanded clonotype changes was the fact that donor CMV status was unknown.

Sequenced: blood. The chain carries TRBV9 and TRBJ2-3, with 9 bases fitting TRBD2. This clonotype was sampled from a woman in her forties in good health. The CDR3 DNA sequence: TGTGCCAGCAGCGTAGAACTGGCGGGGGGGCCAGGAGATACGCAGTATTTT. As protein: CASSVELAGGPGDTQYF.